This T cell receptor beta chain is drawn from a study of T cell repertoires in cytomegalovirus infection. This clonotype was detected ten times or more. The CDR3 runs 13 residues. Germline V gives CDR1 MGHRA, CDR2 YSYEKL. Trimming removed 1 base from V and 4 bases from J, with 7 bases in between. TCRdb re-called the reads with MiXCR, one entry per CDR3 protein. The sample holds around 130,000 distinct CDR3 sequences, 7% to 9.5% seen once. The sequence derives from a human donor in good health (CMV status not recorded). Some clones in this sample may be carry-over from other donors' samples. Sequenced sample: PBMCs. The rearrangement links TRBV4-1 to TRBJ2-5; D unresolved. The CDR3 coding sequence is TGCGCCAGCAGCCAAGGGACGGTAGAGACCCAGTACTTC. Translating it yields CASSQGTVETQYF.